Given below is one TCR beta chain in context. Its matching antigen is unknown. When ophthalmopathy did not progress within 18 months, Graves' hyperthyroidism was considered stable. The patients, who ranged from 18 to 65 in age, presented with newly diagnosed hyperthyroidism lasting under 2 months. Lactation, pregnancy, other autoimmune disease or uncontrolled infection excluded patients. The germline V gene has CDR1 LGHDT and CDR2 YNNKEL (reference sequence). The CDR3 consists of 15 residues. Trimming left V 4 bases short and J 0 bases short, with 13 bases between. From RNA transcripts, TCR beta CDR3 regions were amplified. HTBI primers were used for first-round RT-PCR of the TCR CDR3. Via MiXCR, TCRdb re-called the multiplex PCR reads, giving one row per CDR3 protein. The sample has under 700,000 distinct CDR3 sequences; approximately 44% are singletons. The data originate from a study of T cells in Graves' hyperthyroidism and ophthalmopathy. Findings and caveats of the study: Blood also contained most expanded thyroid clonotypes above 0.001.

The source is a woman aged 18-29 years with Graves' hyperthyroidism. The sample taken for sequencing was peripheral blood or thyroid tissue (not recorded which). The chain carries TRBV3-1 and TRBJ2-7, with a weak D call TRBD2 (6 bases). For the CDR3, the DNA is TGTGCCAGCAGCCCGGACTATTCCGACTCCTACGAGCAGTACTTC. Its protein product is CASSPDYSDSYEQYF.